Following are 9 T cell receptor beta chains from one sample sequenced in a study of CD8+CD57+ T cells in acquired aplastic anemia. Genomic DNA constituted the template upon which TCR beta VDJ and CDR3 profiling was performed. TCRdb itself ran the reads through MiXCR, one entry per CDR3 protein. The profile shows about 420,000 distinct CDR3 sequences, just under 70% of them singletons. The sequenced sample consisted of sorted CD4+, CD8+, or CD8+CD57+ T cells (not recorded which) from PBMCs. These receptors were collected from a human donor in good health, serving as a control.

This clonotype was seen at least ten times. This chain links TRBV11-2 with TRBJ2-1; TRBD1 aligns across 7 bases. Germline assignment: CDR1 SGHAT and CDR2 FQNNGV. This CDR3 is 16 amino acids long. V was clipped by 1 base and J by 7 bases; unmatched bases: 10. The CDR3 sequence: CASSLATGTDWNEQFF. The CDR3 nucleotides read TGTGCCAGCAGCTTAGCGACCGGGACAGACTGGAATGAGCAGTTCTTC.

This clonotype was recorded only once. The rearrangement joins TRBV2 to TRBJ2-7; perhaps TRBD2 as D (6 bases). V lost 3 bases, J lost 4 bases, and 16 bases lay in between. There are 15 residues in the CDR3. Germline V gene data show CDR1 as SNHLY and CDR2 as FYNNEI. CDR3 sequence (DNA): TGTGCCAGCAGTGACCGGTCCGCGGGAAAATACGAGCAGTACTTC. As protein: CASSDRSAGKYEQYF.

This clonotype was seen more than once but under ten times. The DNA of the CDR3 is TGTGCCAGCCATACTAGTCGGACAGGCCCCAACTATGGCTACACCTTC. It is translated as CASHTSRTGPNYGYTF. The chain has TRBV2 and TRBJ1-2; TRBD1 matches 7 bases. This CDR3 contains 16 residues. Germline CDR1 and CDR2: SNHLY and FYNNEI. J lost 2 bases, V lost 8 bases, and 14 bases had no gene match.

The gene calls are TRBV2 and TRBJ2-5; D perhaps matches TRBD2 (5 bases). The CDR3 has 13 amino acids. Deletions cut 4 bases from V and 5 bases from J, with 11 bases between. CDR1 and CDR2 (germline): SNHLY, FYNNEI. In nucleotides, the CDR3 is TGTGCCAGCAGTGGAGCCCGAGGGGAGACCCAGTACTTC. It encodes CASSGARGETQYF. The variable domain in full, with the rest retrieved from reference TRBV2 and TRBJ2-5, is EPEVTQTPSHQVTQMGQEVILRCVPISNHLYFYWYRQILGQKVEFLVSFYNNEISEKSEIFDDQFSVERPDGSNFTLKIRSTKLEDSAMYFCASSGARGETQYFGPGTRLLVL.

V usage is TRBV20-1 and J usage is TRBJ2-1, with 11 bases matching TRBD2. The CDR3 runs 15 residues. Losses at the gene ends were 5 bases for V and 7 bases for J; bases not matched to a gene: 10. Germline V lookup: CDR1 DFQATT, CDR2 SNEGSKA (reference sequence). This CDR3 is CSAAPLAGGGNEQFF. DNA for the CDR3: TGCAGTGCTGCCCCCCTAGCGGGGGGTGGTAATGAGCAGTTCTTC.

As to this clonotype: A single base separates this from a much larger clone, so it may be a read error. This CDR3 fails to terminate in the conserved phenylalanine or tryptophan, so it likely reflects a read error. J is TRBJ1-3 and V is TRBV20-1; 10 bases are shared with TRBD1. The trim removed 5 bases at V and 7 bases at J, leaving 11 bases unmatched. CDR1 is DFQATT, CDR2 SNEGSKA, per germline (reference sequence). The CDR3 is made up of 15 amino acids. The CDR3 protein is CSAPSPGTGANTIYS. CDR3 sequence (DNA): TGCAGTGCTCCAAGCCCCGGGACAGGGGCGAACACCATATATTCT.

V is TRBV10-3 and J is TRBJ2-2; 11 bases line up with TRBD1. Germline V CDR1 and CDR2: ENHRY, SYGVKD. Trimming took 5 bases from V and 4 from J; bases not matched to a gene: 9. The CDR3 is 17 residues long. The DNA for the CDR3 is TGTGCCATCAGTCCCGGGACAGGGGGTTCGGGCACCGGGGAGCTGTTTTTT. Translated: CAISPGTGGSGTGELFF.

The J gene is TRBJ2-6, the V gene TRBV7-9; D is unclear. V was cut by 3 bases and J by 19 bases, with 25 bases left in between. Germline-derived CDR1 and CDR2 are SEHNR and FQNEAQ (reference sequence). The CDR3 covers 15 residues. Here the CDR3 DNA reads TGTGCCAGCAGCTTGCGGCAGCCGAACGAGCAGTACCTCACTTTC. This encodes CASSLRQPNEQYLTF.

Ten or more counts support this clonotype. The J gene is TRBJ1-1, the V gene TRBV6-1; the D gene is possibly TRBD1 (6 bases). CDR1 is MNHNS, CDR2 SASEGT, per germline. Trimming pared 7 bases from V and 0 bases from J, leaving 12 bases between. The CDR3 length is 14 residues. CDR3 bases: TGTGCCAGCAAACAGGGAGGTGTGAACACTGAAGCTTTCTTT. It yields the protein CASKQGGVNTEAFF.